This TCR beta chain originates from a study of vaccination and CD4 T cells after COVID-19. Across the study: The convalescents were made up of six males and four females, two of whom were Hispanic. Sampling after COVID took place at a median of 101 days (range 35 to 161) following diagnosis.

The Oncomine TCR Beta short-read assay was applied to DNA of cultured CD4+ T cells. TCRdb recomputed calls from the PCR reads with MiXCR, one row per CDR3 protein. The sample includes more than 13,000 distinct CDR3 sequences, roughly 21% of them seen just once. In its sample, this clonotype is medium-sized. Its specificity is not known. Whole-study findings and limits: Post-vaccination, and not before, a median 86.3% of reactive clones appeared in convalescent patients.

CDR3 size: 17 residues. After removal of 4 bases from V and 0 bases from J, the junction contained 3 bases not matched to a gene. Germline values: CDR1 SGHVS, CDR2 FQNEAQ. Treatment reported: roughly nine-day PBMC culture with coronavirus spike peptide pools or control peptides (ViraFEST assay). Negative selection separated CD4+ T cells from approximately 11-day cultures. The sequence came from a human donor with COVID-19. The chain uses TRBV7-8 and TRBJ2-6; 10 bases line up with TRBD1. The source material was cultured CD4+ T cells from blood. The CDR3 DNA sequence: TGTGCCAGCAGCTCCGGGACAGGGGCCTCTGGGGCCAACGTCCTGACTTTC. The encoded protein is CASSSGTGASGANVLTF.